These 7 T cell receptor beta chains share one sample of origin, sequenced in a study of control samples from healthy donors and cancer patients. Measured with immunoSEQ multiplex PCR; TCRdb has only the in-frame clones, and not every one. This table holds 75,000 to 100,000 clones, roughly nine tenths found once. Material: blood. The receptors shown here come from a woman between 45 and 65 years old in good health.

The J gene is TRBJ1-6, the V gene TRBV7-8; 7 bases fit TRBD1. Germline trimming cut 0 bases from V and 3 bases from J; bases unmatched to any gene: 5. This CDR3 contains 17 residues. Germline V gene lookup returns CDR1 SGHVS and CDR2 FQNEAQ. As DNA, the CDR3 is TGTGCCAGCAGCTTAGCGGACAGGCCGATCTATAATTCACCCCTCCACTTT. Its translation: CASSLADRPIYNSPLHF.

The rearrangement joins TRBV3-1 (or the pseudogene TRBV3-2) to TRBJ2-3; TRBD2 might be the D (5 bases). From germline, CDR1 is LGHDT and CDR2 YNNKEL (reference sequence). With 1 base removed from V and 0 bases from J, the gap between germline ends came to 11 bases. This CDR3 has 16 residues. CDR3 coding DNA: TGTGCCAGCAGCCAAGGGAGCGGAGCTAGCACAGATACGCAGTATTTT. Its translation is CASSQGSGASTDTQYF.

The J gene is TRBJ1-5, the V gene TRBV6-1, with D possibly being TRBD1 (6 bases). Trimming left V 3 bases short and J 2 bases short, with 14 bases between. Germline V gives CDR1 MNHNS, CDR2 SASEGT. CDR3 length: 16 residues. CDR3 region: CASSDQGTAGNQPQHF. In nucleotides, the CDR3 is TGTGCCAGCAGTGACCAGGGGACGGCGGGCAATCAGCCCCAGCATTTT.

The rearrangement joins TRBV11-2 to TRBJ1-4; no clear D. The CDR3 spans 13 residues. Trimming shortened V by 0 bases and J by 7 bases, and 6 bases separated the two germline ends. Germline V gives CDR1 SGHAT, CDR2 FQNNGV. The chain's CDR3 is CASSLDRSEKLFF. CDR3 coding DNA: TGTGCCAGCAGCTTAGATCGGAGTGAAAAACTGTTTTTT.

This chain's CDR3 is CSHRDPEDYEQYF. The CDR3 DNA is TGCAGCCACCGGGACCCGGAGGACTACGAGCAGTACTTC. J is TRBJ2-7 and V is TRBV29-1; D is tentatively TRBD1 or TRBD2 (5 bases each). The CDR3 runs to 13 residues. V lost 8 bases and J 3 bases, leaving 17 bases between the germline ends. Germline V lookup: CDR1 SQVTM, CDR2 ANQGSEA.

The rearrangement joins TRBV6-5 to TRBJ1-1, with a tentative D call TRBD1 (5 bases). The CDR3 extends over 14 amino acids. The V gene lost 4 bases and the J gene lost 3 bases, with 12 bases spanning the gap. CDR1 and CDR2 from the germline V gene are MNHEY and SVGAGI. The CDR3 DNA is TGTGCCAGCAGTTTCGGGGGGACGGACACTGAAGCTTTCTTT. Protein: CASSFGGTDTEAFF.

V is TRBV5-8 and J is TRBJ2-1; D is undetermined. The V end was cut by 3 bases, the J end by 7 bases, with 17 bases between. The CDR3 spans 15 residues. The V gene's germline CDR1 is SGHTS and CDR2 YDEGEE. CDR3 DNA sequence: TGTGCCAGCAGCTGGTGGATAGTTCAGGAGAATGAGCAGTTCTTC. Its translation is CASSWWIVQENEQFF.